The sequence of this T cell receptor beta chain was determined in a study of CD8 T cells in ankylosing spondylitis. Study-level findings and limits: A motif of roughly eight highly homologous TCR beta variants was seen as apparently characteristic of ankylosing spondylitis blood.

This clonotype was recorded at least ten times. The target antigen is unknown. TCRdb itself ran the 5' RACE reads through MiXCR, one entry per CDR3 protein. The data show about 140,000 distinct CDR3 sequences, with roughly 6.6% seen just once and 9.5% to 15% held by the top ten. This clonotype was sampled from a female donor with ankylosing spondylitis or in good health (not recorded which). What was sequenced was blood, either unsorted or a sorted T cell fraction (not recorded which).

This CDR3 is CATSRDLARTYEQYF. In DNA, the CDR3 is TGTGCCACCAGCAGAGATCTCGCCAGAACATACGAGCAGTACTTC. This rearrangement joins TRBV15 to TRBJ2-7; no definite D call. Trimming cost V 0 bases and J 4 bases, with 13 bases left between them. CDR3 length: 15 residues. The germline CDR1 and CDR2 sequences are LNHNV and YYDKDF (reference sequence).